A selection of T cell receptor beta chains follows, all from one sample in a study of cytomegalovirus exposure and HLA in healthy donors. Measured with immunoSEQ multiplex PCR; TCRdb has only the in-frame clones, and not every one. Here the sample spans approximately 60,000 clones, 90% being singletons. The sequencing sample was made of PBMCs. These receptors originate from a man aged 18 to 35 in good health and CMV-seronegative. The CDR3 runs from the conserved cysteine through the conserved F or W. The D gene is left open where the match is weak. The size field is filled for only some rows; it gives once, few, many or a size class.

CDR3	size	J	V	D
CALQLQASGNTIYF	.	TRBJ1-3	TRBV6-1	.
CASNRGGGYEQYF	.	TRBJ2-7	TRBV6-5	.
CASSLPGLAGGPSNEQFF	.	TRBJ2-1	TRBV7-8	TRBD2
CASSRSASGNSYEQYF	.	TRBJ2-7	TRBV19	TRBD2
CASSPPSGRENEQFF	.	TRBJ2-1	TRBV18	TRBD2
CASSLGLAADTQYF	.	TRBJ2-3	TRBV5-1	.
CASSLSGKTQYF	.	TRBJ2-5	TRBV5-1	.
CASSLGGTGARFGYTF	few	TRBJ1-2	TRBV13	TRBD1
CASSERRQKDQPQHF	.	TRBJ1-5	TRBV2	.
CASSSGTSGTDTQYF	.	TRBJ2-3	TRBV7-9	TRBD2
CASTGLESTDTQYF	.	TRBJ2-3	TRBV28	.
CASSPSTSRTYEQYF	.	TRBJ2-7	TRBV18	TRBD2
CASSSSRVQETQYF	.	TRBJ2-5	TRBV5-4	.
CATSDRWETQYF	once	TRBJ2-5	TRBV15	.
CASRAGSSGANVLTF	.	TRBJ2-6	TRBV27	TRBD2
CASSRHSASIYGYTF	.	TRBJ1-2	TRBV28	.
CASSLTLSGSYEQYF	.	TRBJ2-7	TRBV28	.
CASSPDFVQETQYF	.	TRBJ2-5	TRBV5-4	.
CAVAGTASGYTF	.	TRBJ1-2	TRBV2	TRBD1
CASSLNNGQPHYEQYF	.	TRBJ2-7	TRBV7-3	.
CASSYTRGNEQFF	.	TRBJ2-1	TRBV6-5	.
CASSRDRGNEQYF	.	TRBJ2-7	TRBV19	.
CASSLSGGNQPQHF	.	TRBJ1-5	TRBV5-8	TRBD1
CASSGSGTGQETQYF	.	TRBJ2-5	TRBV5-1	TRBD1
CASSRWGGPGNQPQHF	.	TRBJ1-5	TRBV28	.
CASRAYNEQFF	.	TRBJ2-1	TRBV5-1	.
CASSPGTSAHNEQFF	.	TRBJ2-1	TRBV27	TRBD2
CASSSGTGGSETQYF	.	TRBJ2-5	TRBV27	TRBD1
CASSTRDRAKLFF	.	TRBJ1-4	TRBV19	TRBD1
CASSLAGLTTDTQYF	.	TRBJ2-3	TRBV28	.
CAISSLAGNEQYF	.	TRBJ2-7	TRBV10-3	TRBD2
CASSLRVSGTGKNSEQFF	once	TRBJ2-1	TRBV7-2	TRBD1
CASSQAPQGREGWEQFF	.	TRBJ2-1	TRBV4-1	TRBD2
CASSPGPGEQYF	few	TRBJ2-7	TRBV6-5	.
CASSVLAHNEQFF	.	TRBJ2-1	TRBV7-3	TRBD2
CASRPQGEAFF	.	TRBJ1-1	TRBV6-1	TRBD1
CSVDLAGEQFF	.	TRBJ2-1	TRBV29-1	.
CSVVGGSSYEQYF	once	TRBJ2-7	TRBV29-1	TRBD2
CASAYGLADTDTQYF	.	TRBJ2-3	TRBV2	TRBD2
CASSGRLESYNEQFF	.	TRBJ2-1	TRBV23-1	.
CASSSGRAYYGYTF	.	TRBJ1-2	TRBV27	.
CAISEVATGPALADEQFF	.	TRBJ2-1	TRBV10-3	.
CASSPGATNEKLFF	once	TRBJ1-4	TRBV18	.
CASTHRDSITDTQYF	.	TRBJ2-3	TRBV9	.
CASSNSGITGELFF	.	TRBJ2-2	TRBV6-5	.
CASSVGGNQDQPQHF	.	TRBJ1-5	TRBV9	.
CSVDSQGVDPNYGYTF	.	TRBJ1-2	TRBV29-1	.
CASSASSGSSEQFF	.	TRBJ2-1	TRBV2	TRBD2
CASRLRDSEAFF	.	TRBJ1-1	TRBV27	.
CASSSPLAGGKETQYF	.	TRBJ2-5	TRBV27	TRBD2
CASSEASGQGADTQYF	.	TRBJ2-3	TRBV6-1	.
CASAPVSGANVLTF	.	TRBJ2-6	TRBV6-5	.
CACGTPRRELFF	few	TRBJ2-2	TRBV6-6	.